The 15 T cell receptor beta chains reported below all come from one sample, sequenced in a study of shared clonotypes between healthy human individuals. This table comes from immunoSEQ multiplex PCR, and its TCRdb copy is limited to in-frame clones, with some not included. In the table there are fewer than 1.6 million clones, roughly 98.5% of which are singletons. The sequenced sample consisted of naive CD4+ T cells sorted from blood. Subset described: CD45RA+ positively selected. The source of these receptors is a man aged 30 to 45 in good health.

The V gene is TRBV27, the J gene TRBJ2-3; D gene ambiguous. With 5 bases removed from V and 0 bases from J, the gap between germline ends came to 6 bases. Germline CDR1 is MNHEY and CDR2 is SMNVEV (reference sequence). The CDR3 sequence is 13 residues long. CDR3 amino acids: CASSHSSTDTQYF. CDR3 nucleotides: TGTGCCAGCAGTCACTCGAGCACAGATACGCAGTATTTT.

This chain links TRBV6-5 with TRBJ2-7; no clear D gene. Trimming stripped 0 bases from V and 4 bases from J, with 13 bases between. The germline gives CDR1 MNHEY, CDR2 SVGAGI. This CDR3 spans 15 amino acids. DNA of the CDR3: TGTGCCAGCAGTTACTCCGAGCACAGTAGATACGAGCAGTACTTC. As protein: CASSYSEHSRYEQYF.

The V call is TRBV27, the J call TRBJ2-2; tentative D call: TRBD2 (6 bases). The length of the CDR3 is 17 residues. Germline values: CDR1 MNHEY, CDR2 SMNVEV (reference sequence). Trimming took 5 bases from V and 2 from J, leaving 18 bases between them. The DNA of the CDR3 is TGTGCCAGCAGTCTCCAGGGACTTCCTTTTAACACCGGGGAGCTGTTTTTT. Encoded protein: CASSLQGLPFNTGELFF.

Here the CDR3 reads CASSSGQLRDEQYF. The DNA of the CDR3 is TGCGCCAGCAGCTCCGGACAACTTCGGGACGAGCAGTACTTC. The genes are TRBV5-1 and TRBJ2-7; possibly TRBD1 for D (5 bases). Looked up from germline, CDR1 is SGHRS and CDR2 is YFSETQ. Trimming shortened V by 3 bases and J by 5 bases, and 15 bases separated the two germline ends. The CDR3 is made up of 14 amino acids.

CDR3 loop: CASRSGPGHPYEQYF. Here the CDR3 DNA reads TGTGCCAGCAGATCGGGGCCAGGGCACCCCTACGAGCAGTACTTC. The chain links TRBV6-5 to TRBJ2-7; either TRBD1 or TRBD2 may fit D (5 bases each). The CDR3 runs 15 residues. CDR1 and CDR2 (germline): MNHEY, SVGAGI. V lost 6 bases, J lost 2 bases, and 17 bases lay in between.

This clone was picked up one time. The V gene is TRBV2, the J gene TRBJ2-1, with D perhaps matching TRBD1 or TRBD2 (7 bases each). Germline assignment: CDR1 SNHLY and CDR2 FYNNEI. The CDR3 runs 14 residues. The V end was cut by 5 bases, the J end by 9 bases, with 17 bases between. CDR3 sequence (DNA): TGTGCCAGCAGTCCCTCAGGGGGGGTAAGTGAGCAGTTCTTC. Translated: CASSPSGGVSEQFF.

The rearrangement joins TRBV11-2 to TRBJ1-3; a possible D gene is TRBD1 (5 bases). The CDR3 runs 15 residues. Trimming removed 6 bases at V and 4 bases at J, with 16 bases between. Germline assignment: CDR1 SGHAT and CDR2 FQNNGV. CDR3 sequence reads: CASSPTQGLGNTIYF. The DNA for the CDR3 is TGTGCCAGCAGTCCAACTCAGGGCCTCGGAAACACCATATATTTT.

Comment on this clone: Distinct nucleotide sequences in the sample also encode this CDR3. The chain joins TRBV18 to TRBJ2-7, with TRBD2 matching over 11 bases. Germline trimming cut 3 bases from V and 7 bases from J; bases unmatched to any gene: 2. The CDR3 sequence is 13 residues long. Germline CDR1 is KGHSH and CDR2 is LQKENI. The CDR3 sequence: CASSPGLAEEQYF. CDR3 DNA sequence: TGTGCCAGCTCACCGGGACTAGCGGAAGAGCAGTACTTC. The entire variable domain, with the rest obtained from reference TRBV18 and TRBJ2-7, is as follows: NAGVMQNPRHLVRRRGQEARLRCSPMKGHSHVYWYRQLPEEGLKFMVYLQKENIIDESGMPKERFSAEFPKEGPSILRIQQVVRGDSAAYFCASSPGLAEEQYFGPGTRLTVT.

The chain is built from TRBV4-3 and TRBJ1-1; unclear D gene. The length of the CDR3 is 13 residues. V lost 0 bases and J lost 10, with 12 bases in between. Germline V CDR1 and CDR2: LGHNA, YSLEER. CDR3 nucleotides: TGCGCCAGCAGCCAAGACCCTTCTTCAGGAGCTTTCTTT. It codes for CASSQDPSSGAFF.

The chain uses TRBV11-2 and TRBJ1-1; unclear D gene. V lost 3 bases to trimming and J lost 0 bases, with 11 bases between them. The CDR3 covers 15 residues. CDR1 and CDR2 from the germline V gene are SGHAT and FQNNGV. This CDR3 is CASSFREVMNTEAFF. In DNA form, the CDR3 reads TGTGCCAGCAGCTTCCGAGAGGTCATGAACACTGAAGCTTTCTTT.

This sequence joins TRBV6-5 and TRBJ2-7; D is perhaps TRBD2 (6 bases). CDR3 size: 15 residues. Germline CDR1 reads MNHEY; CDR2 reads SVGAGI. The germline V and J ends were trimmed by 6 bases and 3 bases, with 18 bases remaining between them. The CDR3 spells CASSPYVGAGYEQYF. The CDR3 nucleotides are TGTGCCAGCAGCCCATACGTGGGAGCGGGCTACGAGCAGTACTTC.

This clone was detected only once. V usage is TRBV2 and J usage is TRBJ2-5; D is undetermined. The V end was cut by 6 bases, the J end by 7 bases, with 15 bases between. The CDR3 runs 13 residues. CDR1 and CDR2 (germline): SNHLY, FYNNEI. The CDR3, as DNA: TGTGCCAGCAGAGCCGGTGCCGCCGGGACCCAGTACTTC. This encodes CASRAGAAGTQYF.

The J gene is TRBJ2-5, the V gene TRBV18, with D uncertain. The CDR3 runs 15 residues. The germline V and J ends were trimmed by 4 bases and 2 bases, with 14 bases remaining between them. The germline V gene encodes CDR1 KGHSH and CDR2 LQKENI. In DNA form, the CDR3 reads TGTGCCAGCTCACTAGCAGCGCCAGGACAAGAGACCCAGTACTTC. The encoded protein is CASSLAAPGQETQYF.

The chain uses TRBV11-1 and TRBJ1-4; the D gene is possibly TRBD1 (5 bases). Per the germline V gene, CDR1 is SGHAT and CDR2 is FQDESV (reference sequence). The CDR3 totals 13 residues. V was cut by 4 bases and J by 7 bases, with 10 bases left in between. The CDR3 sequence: CASSSGTAEKLFF. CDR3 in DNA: TGTGCCAGCAGCTCCGGGACGGCTGAAAAACTGTTTTTT.

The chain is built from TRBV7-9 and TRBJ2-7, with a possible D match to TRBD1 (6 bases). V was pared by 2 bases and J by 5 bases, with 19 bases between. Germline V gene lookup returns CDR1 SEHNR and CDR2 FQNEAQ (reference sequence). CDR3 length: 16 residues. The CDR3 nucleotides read TGTGCCAGCAGCTTATCAGGGGCACTGTTCAGCGACGAGCAGTACTTC. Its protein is CASSLSGALFSDEQYF.